This T cell receptor beta chain was identified during a study of T cell responses to AZD1222 COVID-19 vaccine. The study, taken as a whole, reports: Spike was spanned by vaccine-associated CD4 TCRs, with dominance at 160-218 and 743-854. Unmutated variant regions are reportedly targeted by nearly half of spike-specific TCRs. Possibly, clonal diversity was underestimated; donors were largely white British and included more females. The study identified only a handful of AZD1222 recipients as seropositive at baseline.

CDR3 size: 12 residues. CDR1 is SEHNR and CDR2 is FQNEAQ in the germline V gene (reference sequence). Trimming took off 1 base at V and 8 bases at J, with 8 bases between the two ends. This clone has only a few counts. Antigen specificity is unknown. The sample contains more than one DNA sequence encoding this CDR3. Sequencing used immunoSEQ multiplex PCR; TCRdb keeps in-frame clones, though not all of them. Of 140,000 or so clones listed, approximately 91% are singletons. This TCR was sampled from an adult who received the AZD1222 COVID-19 vaccine. Source: peripheral blood, taken 28 days after the second AZD1222 dose. This sequence joins TRBV7-9 and TRBJ1-2; no firm D call. The CDR3: CASSLEGWGYTF. CDR3 DNA sequence: TGTGCCAGCAGCTTAGAAGGATGGGGCTACACCTTC.